The source of this TCR beta chain is a study of beta chain features in type 1 diabetes. Study-wide points: Moderate but significant shortening of TCRB CDR3s was recorded in all four CD4+ subsets from Type 1 diabetes patients.

Notes on this clone: Antigen unknown.

On average, the one heparinised blood draw given by each donor was about 120 mL. Cells sorted by CD45RO/CCR7/CD25/CD127/CD95/CD27 comprised CD4+ naive, central memory, regulatory and stem cell-like memory cells. V shed 6 bases, J shed 3 bases, and the junction held 6 bases outside the gene matches. The CDR3 extends over 15 amino acids. Germline V gene sequence: CDR1 MNHNY, CDR2 SVGAGI (reference sequence). Of the isolated RNA, all was reverse transcribed, and so the sequenced material was expressed TCRB transcripts. For naive, central memory and regulatory T cell samples, reads averaged about 3.7 million. Produced via immunoSEQ multiplex PCR; TCRdb's table is partial and in-frame only. The profile shows 150,000 to 190,000 clones, under 9.5% of them singletons.

This chain uses TRBV6-6 with TRBJ2-7; 12 bases line up with TRBD1. This receptor was taken from a man between 18 and 35 years old in good health. The sequencing sample was made of central memory CD4+ T cells from blood. The CDR3 nucleotides read TGTGCCAGCAGGCCCGGGACAGGGGGCCTCTACGAGCAGTACTTC. This encodes CASRPGTGGLYEQYF.